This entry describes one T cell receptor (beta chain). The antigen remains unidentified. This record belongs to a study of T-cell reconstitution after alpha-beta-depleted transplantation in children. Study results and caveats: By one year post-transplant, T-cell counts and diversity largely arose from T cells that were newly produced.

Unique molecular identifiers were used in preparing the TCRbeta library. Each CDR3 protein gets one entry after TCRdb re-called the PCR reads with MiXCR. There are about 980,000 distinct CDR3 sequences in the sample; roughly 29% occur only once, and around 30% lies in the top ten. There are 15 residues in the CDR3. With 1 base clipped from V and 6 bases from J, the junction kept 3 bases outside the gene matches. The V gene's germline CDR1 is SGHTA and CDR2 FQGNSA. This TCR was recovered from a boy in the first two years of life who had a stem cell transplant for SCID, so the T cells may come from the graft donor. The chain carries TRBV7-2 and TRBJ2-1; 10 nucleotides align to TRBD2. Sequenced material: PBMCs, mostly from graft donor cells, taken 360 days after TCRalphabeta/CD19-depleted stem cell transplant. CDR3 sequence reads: CASSLELAGGNEQFF. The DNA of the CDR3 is TGTGCCAGCAGCTTAGAATTAGCGGGGGGCAATGAGCAGTTCTTC.